This T cell receptor beta chain came from a study of immune heterogeneity within non-small cell lung tumors. General study results and limits: Local T-cell repertoire clonality was correlated with local tumor mutational burden, and the correlation was positive. It was moderate in strength but statistically significant (R 0.3 to 0.35). Largely different high-frequency T-cell receptor beta clonotypes were found between individual patients. Different tumor locations in one patient shared dominant CDR3 beta clonotypes yet harbored unique high-frequency clones.

Multiplex PCR amplified the TCR beta CDR3 region. Its first round ran for around 10 cycles with 32 V and 13 J primers. MiXCR, applied by TCRdb to the multiplex PCR reads, yields one record per CDR3 protein. The profile shows roughly 4,000 distinct CDR3 sequences, more than 20% of them singletons. For each sample, template was approximately 0.6 ug of bulk tumor genomic DNA. Widely spaced biopsies, several per primary tumor, were obtained at surgery. Patients underwent curative surgery for non-small cell lung cancer (untreated and newly diagnosed). The CDR3 length is 12 residues. V lost 5 bases and J 7 bases, leaving 11 bases between the germline ends. CDR1 is LGHDT, CDR2 YNNKEL, per germline (reference sequence). In its sample, this clonotype ranks as medium-sized. Antigen specificity is unknown.

Sequenced sample: lung tumor tissue. The origin of this receptor is a man aged 45-65 years with non-small cell lung cancer. The chain employs TRBV3-1 and TRBJ1-1; D remains ambiguous. The CDR3 spells CASSSPAVEAFF. Here the CDR3 DNA reads TGTGCCAGCAGCTCACCGGCGGTTGAAGCTTTCTTT.